Listed below are T cell receptor beta chains from one sample, sequenced in a study of a mutant IDH1 vaccine in newly diagnosed glioma. The protocol was immunoSEQ multiplex PCR, while the TCRdb copy is restricted to in-frame clones and leaves out a portion. The sample has about 50,000 clones, around 84% seen once; the top ten hold around 4.1%. Their target antigens are unknown. Sample: PBMCs, taken from a glioma patient whose treatment included an IDH1 peptide vaccine. The receptor set was obtained from a woman between 18 and 29 years old with glioma. CDR3s include the opening cysteine and the closing phenylalanine or tryptophan. D genes are given only for firm matches. Clone size appears in some rows only: once, few, many, or a class for an expanded clone.

clone_size j_call v_call d_call cdr3_aa cdr3_nt
. TRBJ1-3 TRBV19 . CASSIGSGNTIYF TGTGCCAGTAGTATCGGCTCGGGAAACACCATATATTTT
. TRBJ2-7 TRBV9 . CASSAVGPKAYEQYF TGTGCCAGCAGCGCGGTGGGACCGAAGGCCTACGAGCAGTACTTC
. TRBJ1-1 TRBV13 . CASSPGVADPRVDTEAFF TGTGCCAGCAGCCCCGGAGTCGCTGACCCCCGGGTGGACACTGAAGCTTTCTTT
. TRBJ2-7 TRBV27 TRBD2 CASSPGRLAGGYEQYF TGTGCCAGCAGCCCCGGACGACTAGCGGGAGGCTACGAGCAGTACTTC
. TRBJ2-3 TRBV6-1 . CASRGGPSTDTQYF TGTGCCAGCAGGGGCGGGCCTAGCACAGATACGCAGTATTTT
. TRBJ2-5 TRBV6-5 . CASSLEFPQETQYF TGTGCCAGCAGTTTAGAGTTTCCACAAGAGACCCAGTACTTC
. TRBJ2-4 TRBV5-4 . CASSLGGPPAKNIQYF TGTGCCAGCAGCTTGGGGGGTCCGCCAGCCAAAAACATTCAGTACTTC
. TRBJ2-7 TRBV9 . CASSETPSYEQYF TGTGCCAGCAGCGAGACACCCTCCTACGAGCAGTACTTC
. TRBJ2-1 TRBV4-3 . CASSQGETAFF TGCGCCAGCAGCCAAGGTGAAACGGCGTTCTTC
. TRBJ2-1 TRBV13 . CASSPLVGREQFF TGTGCCAGCAGCCCCTTAGTAGGGCGTGAGCAGTTCTTC
. TRBJ1-2 TRBV9 . CASSQKWDARYGGYTF TGTGCCAGCAGCCAGAAGTGGGACGCCCGGTACGGTGGCTACACCTTC
once TRBJ2-3 TRBV12-5 TRBD1 CASAQDRSTDTQYF TGTGCTAGTGCCCAGGACAGGAGCACAGATACGCAGTATTTT
. TRBJ2-5 TRBV7-9 . CASSALGGTQYF TGTGCCAGCAGCGCACTAGGGGGGACCCAGTACTTC
. TRBJ2-1 TRBV6-6 . CASSLGGNEQFF TGTGCCAGCAGTTTGGGGGGCAATGAGCAGTTCTTC
. TRBJ2-3 TRBV7-6 TRBD2 CASSRLLAGPDTQYF TGTGCCAGCAGCCGCCTACTAGCGGGTCCAGATACGCAGTATTTT
. TRBJ2-3 TRBV7-9 TRBD2 CASYLASGRTDTQYF TGTGCCAGCTACCTAGCTAGCGGGAGAACAGATACGCAGTATTTT
once TRBJ1-5 TRBV11-3 . CASSLGPNQPQHF TGTGCCAGCAGCTTAGGCCCAAATCAGCCCCAGCATTTT
. TRBJ2-3 TRBV11-3 . CASSLESGTDTQYF TGTGCCAGCAGCTTAGAATCCGGGACAGATACGCAGTATTTT
once TRBJ1-5 TRBV19 . CATEKRAGSTIEPQHF TGTGCCACCGAGAAGCGAGCGGGCAGCACAATCGAGCCCCAGCATTTT
. TRBJ2-7 TRBV27 . CASSLYSTGYEQYF TGTGCCAGCAGTTTATATTCAACAGGATACGAGCAGTACTTC
. TRBJ2-7 TRBV5-4 . CASSPPAPGEQYF TGTGCCAGCAGCCCGCCGGCACCTGGGGAGCAGTACTTC
. TRBJ1-2 TRBV30 TRBD1 CALAGQGSYGYTF TGTGCCTTAGCGGGACAGGGGAGCTATGGCTACACCTTC
. TRBJ2-7 TRBV5-1 . CASSKGTDSYEQYF TGCGCCAGCAGTAAAGGGACGGACTCCTACGAGCAGTACTTC
. TRBJ1-5 TRBV6-1 TRBD1 CASSGTQGQRNQPQHF TGTGCCAGCAGTGGAACTCAGGGACAGCGCAATCAGCCCCAGCATTTT
. TRBJ2-5 TRBV5-4 . CASSWDPQQSQETQYF TGTGCCAGCAGCTGGGACCCACAGCAGAGCCAAGAGACCCAGTACTTC
once TRBJ2-2 TRBV6-1 TRBD2 CASRVAGGETGELFF TGTGCCAGCAGAGTAGCGGGAGGGGAGACCGGGGAGCTGTTTTTT
. TRBJ1-5 TRBV27 . CASSSQGWGQPQHF TGTGCCAGCAGTTCACAGGGCTGGGGTCAGCCCCAGCATTTT
. TRBJ2-7 TRBV5-1 . CASSADGSPYEQYF TGCGCCAGCAGCGCAGACGGCTCCCCCTACGAGCAGTACTTC
. TRBJ2-5 TRBV5-6 . CASSLTQGQETQYF TGTGCCAGCAGCTTGACCCAGGGTCAAGAGACCCAGTACTTC
. TRBJ2-7 TRBV7-7 . CASSPGGVSSYEQYF TGTGCCAGCAGCCCCGGAGGGGTTAGCTCCTACGAGCAGTACTTC
. TRBJ1-1 TRBV28 . CASQTGTEAFF TGTGCCAGCCAAACCGGGACTGAAGCTTTCTTT
. TRBJ2-1 TRBV9 TRBD2 CASSGLAEIYNEQFF TGTGCCAGCAGCGGACTAGCGGAGATCTACAATGAGCAGTTCTTC
. TRBJ1-5 TRBV19 . CASSIGDVNPQHF TGTGCCAGTAGTATAGGAGACGTGAATCCCCAGCATTTT
. TRBJ2-7 TRBV5-8 . CAGMFRNKNEQYF TGTGCCGGGATGTTCCGCAACAAGAACGAGCAGTACTTC
. TRBJ1-6 TRBV7-9 . CASREATVRSYNSPLHF TGTGCCAGCAGGGAAGCGACAGTAAGGTCCTATAATTCACCCCTCCACTTT
once TRBJ2-3 TRBV6-6 . CASSHTDTQYF TGTGCCAGCAGTCACACAGATACGCAGTATTTT
. TRBJ1-1 TRBV6-6 . CASSRGRMNTEAFF TGTGCCAGCAGCCGTGGACGGATGAACACTGAAGCTTTCTTT
. TRBJ1-5 TRBV6-5 . CASSSGDGSNQPQHF TGTGCCAGCAGTTCTGGGGACGGCAGCAATCAGCCCCAGCATTTT
. TRBJ1-1 TRBV5-1 . CASSLRGGNTEAFF TGCGCCAGCAGCTTGCGGGGGGGAAACACTGAAGCTTTCTTT
. TRBJ2-7 TRBV27 TRBD2 CASSHSGRDYEQYF TGTGCCAGCAGTCATAGCGGGAGGGACTACGAGCAGTACTTC
. TRBJ1-4 TRBV29-1 . CSVSSGTANEKLFF TGCAGCGTCAGTTCCGGGACGGCTAATGAAAAACTGTTTTTT
. TRBJ2-3 TRBV7-9 . CASSLDSSTDTQYF TGTGCCAGCAGCTTGGACAGTAGCACAGATACGCAGTATTTT
. TRBJ2-1 TRBV11-2 . CASSRGTDEQFF TGTGCCAGCAGCCGGGGGACAGATGAGCAGTTCTTC
. TRBJ1-5 TRBV5-8 . CASSFRDKPNQPQHF TGTGCCAGCAGCTTCCGGGACAAGCCCAATCAGCCCCAGCATTTT
. TRBJ1-1 TRBV7-9 . CASRSGYGTEAFF TGTGCCAGCAGATCAGGGTACGGCACTGAAGCTTTCTTT
. TRBJ1-1 TRBV5-1 TRBD1 CASSGPGQMNTEAFF TGCGCCAGCAGCGGACCGGGACAGATGAACACTGAAGCTTTCTTT
. TRBJ1-5 TRBV15 . CATSREDRGRQPQHF TGTGCCACCAGCAGGGAGGACAGAGGGAGGCAGCCCCAGCATTTT
. TRBJ2-5 TRBV7-8 . CASSLRKLAEKKETQYF TGTGCCAGCAGCTTAAGGAAACTAGCCGAGAAAAAAGAGACCCAGTACTTC
. TRBJ2-7 TRBV11-3 . CASSIYPYEQYF TGTGCCAGCAGCATTTATCCCTACGAGCAGTACTTC
. TRBJ2-7 TRBV5-1 . CASSQGVGASYEQYF TGCGCCAGCAGCCAGGGAGTCGGGGCTTCCTACGAGCAGTACTTC
. TRBJ1-5 TRBV6-5 . CASSYSGGNQPQHF TGTGCCAGCAGTTACAGCGGGGGCAATCAGCCCCAGCATTTT
. TRBJ2-7 TRBV4-1 TRBD1 CASSPRDRDYEQYF TGCGCCAGCAGCCCCCGGGACAGGGACTACGAGCAGTACTTC